A selection of T cell receptor beta chains follows, all from one sample in a study of T cell changes during pregnancy in multiple sclerosis. Some clones are missing from TCRdb's copy, which holds only in-frame ones; the method was immunoSEQ multiplex PCR. The sample shows about 64,000 clones, about 92% of them seen only once. The source was peripheral blood, collected in the second trimester of pregnancy. The receptor source for this set is a female donor in good health, enrolled as a control in a pregnancy study. Both conserved end residues are trimmed from each CDR3.

TRBV7-9 | ASSLSGHDLEAF
TRBV19 | ATGSGANVLT
TRBV7-2 | ASSLGPGKNT
TRBV2 | ASSPGLWQPQH
TRBV30 | AWSVSGTDTQY
TRBV28 | ASSSGAWSGANVLT
TRBV5-1 | ASSGPGLAGDTDTQY
TRBV5-6 | ASSLGGGLGNQPQH
TRBV19 | ASSIPRGQGADEQY
TRBV7-2 | ASSLGGREFDEQY
TRBV10-2 | ASSGKILAGGRNEQF
TRBV10-3 | ASSGSREDEQF
TRBV18 | ASSRDRAITDTQY
TRBV12-2 | ASRFPGRIRGSNTGELF
TRBV5-6 | ASSFRQGNHGYT
TRBV29-1 | SALGQNTGELF
TRBV7-2 | ASSLDLGHQPQH
TRBV25-1 | ASRQIPRTSGRGNEQF
TRBV5-1 | ASSLDSYNSPLH
TRBV2 | ASSRDSSTDTQY
TRBV5-1 | ASSLELRGSSYT
TRBV30 | AWSVRGGTDTQY
TRBV13 | ASSSNRNTEAF
TRBV6-5 | ASRRLAGQPQH
TRBV5-1 | ASSSGLSYNEQF
TRBV7-2 | ASSPATGYQETQY
TRBV19 | ASSMPGATYEQY